The 25 T cell receptor beta chains in this list originate from one sample, sequenced in a study of HIV-infected patients and healthy controls. The repertoire came from unfractionated whole blood and reflected all unsorted peripheral T cells. Around 450 ng RNA was reverse transcribed with alpha and beta constant-region primers. Each of the alpha and beta chains got its own library through chain-specific third strand synthesis with indices. MiXCR, applied by TCRdb to the 5' RACE reads, yields one record per CDR3 protein. The table has about 9,700 distinct CDR3 sequences, 8% seen once. Specimen: blood. These receptors were collected from an adult in good health.

This clonotype occurred many times. This chain uses TRBV9 with TRBJ2-7; TRBD1 agrees at 8 bases. The CDR3 spans 14 residues. Germline values: CDR1 SGDLS, CDR2 YYNGEE. The V segment lost 4 bases and the J segment 3 bases; nucleotides outside the gene matches: 6. The CDR3 sequence: CASSPIGQGYEQYF. The CDR3 region has the DNA TGTGCCAGCAGCCCCATCGGACAGGGCTACGAGCAGTACTTC.

This clonotype was detected ten times or more. V usage is TRBV5-1 and J usage is TRBJ2-3, with D unresolved. Per germline, CDR1 SGHRS and CDR2 YFSETQ. This CDR3 has 15 residues. V lost 0 bases, J lost 4 bases, and 12 bases lay in between. CDR3 in amino acids: CASSLDWAFPDTQYF. CDR3 in DNA: TGCGCCAGCAGCTTGGATTGGGCCTTCCCAGATACGCAGTATTTT.

Many counts were recorded for this clonotype. The V gene is TRBV5-6, the J gene TRBJ1-6, with 9 bases fitting TRBD1. Looked up from germline, CDR1 is SGHDT and CDR2 is YYEEEE. There are 17 residues in the CDR3. V dropped 4 bases and J dropped 8; count of bases not matched to a gene: 13. The CDR3 DNA reads TGTGCCAGCAGCCACCGTAATCCGGGACAGGGTTATTCACCCCTCCACTTT. This sequence encodes CASSHRNPGQGYSPLHF. The full variable domain, rest sourced from reference TRBV5-6 and TRBJ1-6, is DAGVTQSPTHLIKTRGQQVTLRCSPKSGHDTVSWYQQALGQGPQFIFQYYEEEERQRGNFPDRFSGHQFPNYSSELNVNALLLGDSALYLCASSHRNPGQGYSPLHFGNGTRLTVT.

This clonotype was observed at least ten times. V gene TRBV15 combines with J gene TRBJ1-4; 9 nucleotides agree with TRBD1. This CDR3 spans 18 amino acids. Germline-derived CDR1 and CDR2 are LNHNV and YYDKDF (reference sequence). V lost 0 bases, J lost 8 bases, and 13 bases stayed unmatched. The CDR3 region is CATSRDSNTGTGTEKLFF. The CDR3 bases are TGTGCCACCAGCAGAGATTCGAACACCGGGACAGGGACCGAAAAACTGTTTTTT.

This clonotype is deemed medium-sized. The chain couples TRBV29-1 to TRBJ2-5; a weak D match, TRBD2 (9 bases). CDR3 length: 19 amino acids. Germline CDR1 is SQVTM and CDR2 is ANQGSEA. Trimming pared 0 bases from V and 6 bases from J, leaving 29 bases between. The chain's CDR3 is CSVEDQGAFSGGSGKTQYF. The CDR3 DNA is TGCAGCGTTGAAGATCAGGGGGCGTTTAGCGGGGGAAGTGGAAAGACCCAGTACTTC.

This clonotype was counted ten times or more. This chain uses TRBV6-6 with TRBJ2-3; possibly TRBD1 or TRBD2 for D (5 bases each). In germline, CDR1 is MNHNY, CDR2 SVGAGI (reference sequence). CDR3 length equals 16 residues. Trimming removed 6 bases at V and 5 bases at J, with 21 bases between. CDR3 residues: CASSNRGVPDLDTQYF. The CDR3 bases are TGTGCCAGCAGCAATAGGGGAGTGCCTGACTTAGATACGCAGTATTTT.

This clonotype was recorded many times. The chain employs TRBV12-3 or TRBV12-4 and TRBJ1-6, with a tentative D call TRBD1 (6 bases). V was shortened by 8 bases and J by 4 bases, with 12 bases between the two germline ends. The CDR3 has 14 residues. Here the CDR3 reads CASGQTAYNSPLHF. The CDR3 DNA sequence: TGTGCCAGCGGACAGACAGCTTATAATTCACCCCTCCACTTT.

This clonotype was recorded at least ten times. The CDR3 region is CASTLDRGRAEAFF. CDR3 nucleotide sequence: TGTGCCAGCACCCTTGACAGGGGGCGGGCTGAAGCTTTCTTT. The chain employs TRBV6-1 and TRBJ1-1; 10 bases are shared with TRBD1. Unmatched junction bases numbered 8, after V lost 7 bases and J lost 6 bases. CDR1 is MNHNS and CDR2 is SASEGT in the germline V gene. This CDR3 region has 14 residues.

This clonotype was counted many times. V gene TRBV18 combines with J gene TRBJ1-1, with 7 positions matching TRBD1. CDR3 length: 14 amino acids. V shed 5 bases and J 6 bases; nucleotides not matched to a gene: 9. Germline V CDR1 and CDR2: KGHSH, LQKENI. The CDR3 DNA reads as TGTGCCAGCTCAATAAACAGGGGTGCGGCTGAAGCTTTCTTT. This gives the protein CASSINRGAAEAFF.

Details on this clonotype: A read error may be the cause here, since a much bigger clone is one base away. This sequence joins TRBV11-2 and TRBJ2-7; 7 nucleotides line up with TRBD2. Germline V CDR1 and CDR2: SGHAT, FQNNGV. V lost 0 bases, J lost 4 bases, and 3 bases stayed unmatched. CDR3 length equals 14 residues. CDR3 DNA: TGTGCCAGCAGCTTAGAGGGGGGGATGTACGAGCAGTACTTC. This sequence encodes CASSLEGGMYEQYF. Together with reference TRBV11-2 and TRBJ2-7, the CDR3 gives the full variable domain: EAGVAQSPRYKIIEKRQSVAFWCNPISGHATLYWYQQILGQGPKLLIQFQNNGVVDDSQLPKDRFSAERLKGVDSTLKIQPAKLEDSAVYLCASSLEGGMYEQYFGPGTRLTVT.

This clonotype is categorized as medium-sized. The chain is built from TRBV20-1 and TRBJ1-5; D possibly corresponds to TRBD1 (5 bases). The length of the CDR3 is 17 residues. Germline CDR1 and CDR2: DFQATT and SNEGSKA (reference sequence). The V end was cut by 4 bases, the J end by 1 base, with 20 bases between. CDR3 region: CSATTGRGQGSNQPQHF. The DNA of the CDR3 is TGCAGTGCTACTACCGGCCGAGGGCAGGGAAGCAATCAGCCCCAGCATTTT.

This clonotype appeared many times. The rearrangement links TRBV12-3 or TRBV12-4 to TRBJ1-6; unclear D gene. The ends were cut back, 7 bases at V and 10 bases at J, with 17 bases in the middle. The CDR3 has 14 residues. The chain's CDR3 is CASTSKEGYSPLHF. The DNA of the CDR3 is TGTGCCAGCACCTCTAAGGAAGGGTACTCACCCCTCCACTTT.

This clonotype is labeled medium-sized. This chain uses TRBV29-1 with TRBJ2-7; tentatively, D is TRBD2 (6 bases). CDR1 SQVTM and CDR2 ANQGSEA come from the germline V gene. The V end lost 7 bases, the J end lost 5 bases, and 12 bases lay between the germline ends. The CDR3 extends over 11 amino acids. This CDR3 reads CSGGEHDEQYF. CDR3 DNA: TGCAGCGGGGGGGAGCACGACGAGCAGTACTTC.

By proportion, this clonotype is medium-sized. The chain uses TRBV6-1 and TRBJ1-2; D call uncertain. Trimming pared 0 bases from V and 4 bases from J, leaving 12 bases between. In germline, CDR1 is MNHNS, CDR2 SASEGT. This CDR3 region has 15 residues. The CDR3 bases are TGTGCCAGCAGTGAAGCGCTTCAGGACGGCTATGGCTACACCTTC. The encoded protein is CASSEALQDGYGYTF.

This clonotype was observed at least ten times. V gene TRBV9 combines with J gene TRBJ1-1, with D possibly being TRBD1 (5 bases). The CDR3 extends over 14 amino acids. Germline CDR1 and CDR2: SGDLS and YYNGEE. With 3 bases removed from V and 1 base from J, the gap between germline ends came to 10 bases. CDR3 sequence (DNA): TGTGCCAGCAGCGCCCAGGGTGCGAACACTGAAGCTTTCTTT. The encoded protein is CASSAQGANTEAFF.

In its sample, this clonotype is medium-sized (0.01 to 0.1%). This chain joins TRBV7-9 and TRBJ1-1; the D is unclear. The V gene's germline CDR1 is SEHNR and CDR2 FQNEAQ (reference sequence). V was trimmed by 8 bases and J by 0 bases, leaving 7 bases between them. The CDR3 spans 12 residues. CDR3 protein: CASEGLNTEAFF. In DNA, the CDR3 is TGTGCCAGCGAAGGGCTGAACACTGAAGCTTTCTTT.

This clonotype is judged medium-sized. The chain employs TRBV3-1 and TRBJ2-1; 7 bases fit TRBD2. The CDR3 totals 17 residues. Germline loops: CDR1 LGHDT, CDR2 YNNKEL (reference sequence). J gave up 2 bases and V 7 bases, and 14 bases lay outside the gene matches. The CDR3 coding sequence is TGTGCCAGCACCCGAGGGTCCAGCGGGGATACCTACAATGAGCAGTTCTTC. Translation: CASTRGSSGDTYNEQFF.

Many counts were recorded for this clonotype. The genes are TRBV30 and TRBJ1-1; D gene uncertain. V lost 2 bases to trimming and J lost 4 bases, with 2 bases between them. Looked up from germline, CDR1 is GTSNPN and CDR2 is SVGIG (reference sequence). The CDR3 consists of 10 residues. CDR3 DNA sequence: TGTGCCTGGAGTAGCACTGAAGCTTTCTTT. Protein: CAWSSTEAFF.

By share, this clonotype counts as medium-sized. This chain links TRBV5-1 with TRBJ1-4; D remains unclear. Trimming left V 1 base short and J 0 bases short, with 16 bases between. The CDR3 length is 18 residues. The germline V gene has CDR1 SGHRS and CDR2 YFSETQ. The CDR3 region has the DNA TGCGCCAGCAGCTTGAGGTCCCTCGGAGATTCAACTAATGAAAAACTGTTTTTT. This sequence encodes CASSLRSLGDSTNEKLFF.

This clonotype ranks as medium-sized. The chain recombines TRBV6-5 with TRBJ1-5; TRBD1 aligns across 10 bases. The length of the CDR3 is 15 residues. Looked up from germline, CDR1 is MNHEY and CDR2 is SVGAGI. The V gene end was trimmed by 6 bases and the J gene end by 2 bases; junction bases not matched to a gene: 4. The CDR3 sequence: CASRTGTGGNQPQHF. The CDR3 bases are TGTGCCAGCAGGACGGGGACAGGGGGCAATCAGCCCCAGCATTTT.

By share, this clonotype ranks as medium-sized. The J gene is TRBJ1-5, the V gene TRBV12-3 or TRBV12-4; weak D call: TRBD1 (5 bases). The CDR3 length is 13 residues. Trimming cost V 2 bases and J 4 bases, with 6 bases left between them. The CDR3 bases are TGTGCCAGCAGTTTATCAGGGAATCAGCCCCAGCATTTT. Its protein is CASSLSGNQPQHF.

In this sample, this clonotype turned up a few times. The chain combines TRBV7-9 with TRBJ1-1; TRBD1 matches 9 bases. V gave up 2 bases and J gave up 3 bases; unmatched junction bases: 4. CDR1 and CDR2 from the germline V gene are SEHNR and FQNEAQ (reference sequence). The CDR3 runs 15 residues. The CDR3 spells CASSLKGQGDTEAFF. In DNA, the CDR3 is TGTGCCAGCAGCTTAAAGGGACAGGGTGACACTGAAGCTTTCTTT.

By proportion, this clonotype is medium-sized. This chain joins TRBV7-2 and TRBJ2-1, with 9 bases that match TRBD1. The length of the CDR3 is 16 residues. The trim removed 7 bases at V and 7 bases at J, leaving 14 bases unmatched. CDR1 is SGHTA, CDR2 FQGNSA, per germline. The CDR3 region is CASTDRGRLTGNEQFF. The CDR3 DNA follows: TGTGCCAGCACCGACAGGGGGAGGTTAACTGGGAATGAGCAGTTCTTC.

This clonotype is labeled as medium-sized. V and J are TRBV7-7 and TRBJ2-3, with TRBD2 identical over 8 bases. CDR1 SSHAT and CDR2 FNYEAQ come from the germline V gene (reference sequence). The J segment lost 1 base and the V segment lost 5 bases, leaving 2 bases of the junction unmatched. This CDR3 comprises 14 residues. CDR3 residues: CASSLSGGTDTQYF. CDR3 nucleotide sequence: TGTGCCAGCAGCCTTAGCGGGGGCACAGATACGCAGTATTTT.

This clonotype was seen ten or more times. The chain links TRBV3-1 to TRBJ2-7, with D possibly matching TRBD1 (5 bases). The V end was cut by 2 bases, the J end by 0 bases, with 8 bases between. There are 14 residues in the CDR3. Germline values: CDR1 LGHDT, CDR2 YNNKEL (reference sequence). The CDR3 loop reads CASSQRGPSYEQYF. The CDR3 bases are TGTGCCAGCAGCCAAAGGGGCCCCTCCTACGAGCAGTACTTC.